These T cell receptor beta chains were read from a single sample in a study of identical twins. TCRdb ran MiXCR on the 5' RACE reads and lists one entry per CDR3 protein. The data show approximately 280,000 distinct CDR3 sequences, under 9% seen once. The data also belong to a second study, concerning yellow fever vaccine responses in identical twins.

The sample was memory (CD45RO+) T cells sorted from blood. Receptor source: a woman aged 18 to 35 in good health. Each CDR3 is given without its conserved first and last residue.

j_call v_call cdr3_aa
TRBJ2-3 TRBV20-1 SPRGGYTDTQY
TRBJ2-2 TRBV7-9 ASSFLLGRWNTGELF
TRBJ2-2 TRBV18 ASSLGPYTGELF
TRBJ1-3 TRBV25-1 ASSSRDLPSGNTIY
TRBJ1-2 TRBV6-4 ASSDRGTAIGAGYT
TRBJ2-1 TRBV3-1 ASSPGPASGSLNSYNEQF
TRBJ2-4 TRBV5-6 ASSGTGRAKNIQY
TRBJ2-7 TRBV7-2 ASSPRDSGVEQY
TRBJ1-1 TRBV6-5 ASSGGGVEAF
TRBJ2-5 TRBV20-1 SASLAGSQETQY
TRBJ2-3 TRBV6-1 ASKVRRGGTDTQY
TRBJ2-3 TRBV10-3 AISETGTDTQY
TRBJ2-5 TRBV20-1 SARPPGGLAQETQY
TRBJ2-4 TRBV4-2 ASSPRQGEIQY
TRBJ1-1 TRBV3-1 ASSRTPGQGNTEAF
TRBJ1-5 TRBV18 ASSPDLRQPQH
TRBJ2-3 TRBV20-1 SARVAEPPSTDTQY
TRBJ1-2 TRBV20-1 SAREGHGYT
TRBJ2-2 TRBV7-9 ASSLGGQGRRTGELF
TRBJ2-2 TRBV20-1 SARNRGYDTGELF
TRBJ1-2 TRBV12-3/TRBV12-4 ASSLGRRLYGYT
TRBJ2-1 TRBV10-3 AISGTGGNNEQF
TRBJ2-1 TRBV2 ASSERASGSINEQF
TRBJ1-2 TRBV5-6 ASIVQRFTNYGYT
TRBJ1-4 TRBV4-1 ASSQATGGWNEKLF
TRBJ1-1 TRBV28 ASSPGSNTEAF
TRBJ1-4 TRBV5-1 ASSPQGALYEKLF
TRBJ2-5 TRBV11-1 ASSRDGGETQY
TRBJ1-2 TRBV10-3 AVGGTNYGYT
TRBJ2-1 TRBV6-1 ASRKTGTGVWEQF